A single TCR beta chain is shown here with its context. V shed 1 base, J shed 0 bases, and the junction held 3 bases outside the gene matches. Germline V gene data show CDR1 as SGHRS and CDR2 as YFSETQ. The CDR3 loop spans 17 amino acids. The record originates from a study of blood T cell repertoires in COVID-19. Participants' own reports of clinical history determined their cohort assignment. Measured with immunoSEQ multiplex PCR; TCRdb has only the in-frame clones, and not every one. The data contain 250,000 to 300,000 clones, under 95% of them singletons. This chain links TRBV5-1 with TRBJ2-6; 8 bases line up with TRBD1. Sequencing used PBMCs or T cells enriched from blood (not recorded which). The sequence came from a woman in her thirties or forties with acute COVID-19. The CDR3 sequence: CASSLSTGGSGANVLTF. CDR3 nucleotides: TGCGCCAGCAGCTTGTCCACAGGGGGCTCTGGGGCCAACGTCCTGACTTTC.